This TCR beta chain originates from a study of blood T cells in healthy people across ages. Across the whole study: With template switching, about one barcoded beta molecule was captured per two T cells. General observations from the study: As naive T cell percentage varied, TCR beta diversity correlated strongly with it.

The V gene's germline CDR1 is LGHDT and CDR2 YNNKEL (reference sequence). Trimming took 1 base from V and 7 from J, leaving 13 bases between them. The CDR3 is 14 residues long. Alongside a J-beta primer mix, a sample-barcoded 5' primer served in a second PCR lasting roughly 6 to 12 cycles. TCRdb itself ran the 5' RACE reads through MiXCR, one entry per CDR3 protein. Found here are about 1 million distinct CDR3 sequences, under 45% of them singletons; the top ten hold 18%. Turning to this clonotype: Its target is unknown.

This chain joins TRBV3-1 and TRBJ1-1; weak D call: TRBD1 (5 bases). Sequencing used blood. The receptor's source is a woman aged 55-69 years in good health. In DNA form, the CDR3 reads TGTGCCAGCAGCCAAGGGGGGGGGTATGGTGAAGCTTTCTTT. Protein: CASSQGGGYGEAFF.